This TCR beta chain was captured in a study of T-cell reconstitution after alpha-beta-depleted transplantation in children. This clonotype has a handful of counts. Unique molecular identifiers were incorporated into the prepared TCRbeta library. Each CDR3 protein is one row after TCRdb ran MiXCR on the PCR reads. This sample yields some 340,000 distinct CDR3 sequences, of which 10% are seen a single time; 2.4% belongs to the top ten. The CDR3 sequence is 15 residues long. Trimming stripped 0 bases from V and 4 bases from J, with 13 bases between. Germline V lookup: CDR1 SGHRS, CDR2 YFSETQ. This material consisted of PBMCs from the stem cell graft donor, taken from the stem cell graft. This chain links TRBV5-1 with TRBJ1-1; TRBD1 might be the D (5 bases). This receptor was taken from a human donor who donated a stem cell graft to a child with acute lymphoblastic leukemia. The CDR3 sequence is CASSLVPGRGTEAFF. Here the CDR3 DNA reads TGCGCCAGCAGCTTGGTCCCAGGGCGGGGCACTGAAGCTTTCTTT. The entire variable domain, with the rest obtained from reference TRBV5-1 and TRBJ1-1, is as follows: KAGVTQTPRYLIKTRGQQVTLSCSPISGHRSVSWYQQTPGQGLQFLFEYFSETQRNKGNFPGRFSGRQFSNSRSEMNVSTLELGDSALYLCASSLVPGRGTEAFFGQGTRLTVV.